The subject of this entry is one T cell receptor beta chain. Its antigen is still unknown. This sample was taken from a study of T cell responses to AZD1222 COVID-19 vaccine. Study-wide points: White British people made up most donors, females outnumbered males, and clonal diversity was possibly underestimated. Spike-specific TCR breadth and depth rose after two AZD1222 doses.

Libraries were prepared by immunoSEQ multiplex PCR; TCRdb keeps only in-frame clonotypes and omits some of them. Here the sample spans roughly 120,000 clones, approximately 90% being singletons. CDR1 and CDR2 (germline): SGDLS, YYNGEE. Losses at the gene ends were 4 bases for V and 4 bases for J; bases not matched to a gene: 15. CDR3 size: 18 residues. This chain connects TRBV9 to TRBJ2-1; 9 bases are a match to TRBD1. The sample here was peripheral blood, taken on day 0 of AZD1222 vaccination. This sequence originates from an adult in good health. In DNA form, the CDR3 reads TGTGCCAGCAGCCCATTTTCCCTACAGGGGGCGGAATACAATGAGCAGTTCTTC. Translated: CASSPFSLQGAEYNEQFF. The whole variable domain, filled in from reference TRBV9 and TRBJ2-1, reads DSGVTQTPKHLITATGQRVTLRCSPRSGDLSVYWYQQSLDQGLQFLIQYYNGEERAKGNILERFSAQQFPDLHSELNLSSLELGDSALYFCASSPFSLQGAEYNEQFFGPGTRLTVL.